This T cell receptor (beta chain) emerged from a study of cytomegalovirus exposure and HLA in healthy donors. Study-wide background: HLA-typed donors were the source of tens of millions of unique TCRs held in an early data release.

General study results and limits: Across donors, most TCRs were seen rarely, yet some public ones were widespread.

Remarks on this clone: Its matching antigen is unknown. A junction end diverges from the germline sequence, so it may reflect a read error.

With 60 Vbeta and 13 Jbeta primers, the PCR was carried out. Measured with immunoSEQ multiplex PCR; TCRdb has only the in-frame clones, and not every one. The table has 170,000 or so clones, 65% to 90% seen once. The receptor's source is a woman aged 18 to 35 in good health and CMV-seronegative. Sequencing input: PBMCs.

CDR3 in DNA: TGTGCCAGCAGTTCACAGGGGGACTATGGCCACACCTTC. Translation: CASSSQGDYGHTF. The chain recombines TRBV28 with TRBJ1-2; 8 bases map to TRBD1. This CDR3 is built from 13 residues. CDR1 MDHEN and CDR2 SYDVKM come from the germline V gene.